What follows describes a single TCR beta chain. Its antigen is still unknown. Germline V gene sequence: CDR1 MNHNY, CDR2 SVGAGI (reference sequence). The CDR3 is made up of 13 amino acids. V lost 2 bases and J 7 bases, leaving 9 bases between the germline ends. This sample stems from a study of T-cell memory formation after mild COVID-19. The study's findings and limits: Day 15 to 85 contracting clones showed balanced CD4/CD8; day 15 to 37 expanders favored CD4+. Chiefly within CM and EM were the contracting CD4+ clones; CD8+ ones were within EMRA. Pre-infection memory contained some responding clones, which suggested that cross-reactive memory had joined.

A 5'RACE reaction primed in the constant segment made cDNA libraries of TCR alpha and TCR beta, and these carried sample barcodes and UMIs. TCRdb fed the 5' RACE reads into MiXCR, producing one record per CDR3 protein. This sample has roughly 450,000 distinct CDR3 sequences; around 17% occur once, and the top ten carry roughly 21%. This clonotype was sampled from a man younger than 30 who had mild COVID-19 (a few samples of this study predate the infection). Cell type and time point are not known. The gene calls are TRBV6-6 and TRBJ1-5, with a possible D match to TRBD1 (6 bases). Sequencing was carried out using PBMCs or a T cell subset sorted from them (not recorded which). CDR3 in DNA: TGTGCCAGCAGTTACCCGGGACAACAGCCCCAGCATTTT. Translating gives CASSYPGQQPQHF.